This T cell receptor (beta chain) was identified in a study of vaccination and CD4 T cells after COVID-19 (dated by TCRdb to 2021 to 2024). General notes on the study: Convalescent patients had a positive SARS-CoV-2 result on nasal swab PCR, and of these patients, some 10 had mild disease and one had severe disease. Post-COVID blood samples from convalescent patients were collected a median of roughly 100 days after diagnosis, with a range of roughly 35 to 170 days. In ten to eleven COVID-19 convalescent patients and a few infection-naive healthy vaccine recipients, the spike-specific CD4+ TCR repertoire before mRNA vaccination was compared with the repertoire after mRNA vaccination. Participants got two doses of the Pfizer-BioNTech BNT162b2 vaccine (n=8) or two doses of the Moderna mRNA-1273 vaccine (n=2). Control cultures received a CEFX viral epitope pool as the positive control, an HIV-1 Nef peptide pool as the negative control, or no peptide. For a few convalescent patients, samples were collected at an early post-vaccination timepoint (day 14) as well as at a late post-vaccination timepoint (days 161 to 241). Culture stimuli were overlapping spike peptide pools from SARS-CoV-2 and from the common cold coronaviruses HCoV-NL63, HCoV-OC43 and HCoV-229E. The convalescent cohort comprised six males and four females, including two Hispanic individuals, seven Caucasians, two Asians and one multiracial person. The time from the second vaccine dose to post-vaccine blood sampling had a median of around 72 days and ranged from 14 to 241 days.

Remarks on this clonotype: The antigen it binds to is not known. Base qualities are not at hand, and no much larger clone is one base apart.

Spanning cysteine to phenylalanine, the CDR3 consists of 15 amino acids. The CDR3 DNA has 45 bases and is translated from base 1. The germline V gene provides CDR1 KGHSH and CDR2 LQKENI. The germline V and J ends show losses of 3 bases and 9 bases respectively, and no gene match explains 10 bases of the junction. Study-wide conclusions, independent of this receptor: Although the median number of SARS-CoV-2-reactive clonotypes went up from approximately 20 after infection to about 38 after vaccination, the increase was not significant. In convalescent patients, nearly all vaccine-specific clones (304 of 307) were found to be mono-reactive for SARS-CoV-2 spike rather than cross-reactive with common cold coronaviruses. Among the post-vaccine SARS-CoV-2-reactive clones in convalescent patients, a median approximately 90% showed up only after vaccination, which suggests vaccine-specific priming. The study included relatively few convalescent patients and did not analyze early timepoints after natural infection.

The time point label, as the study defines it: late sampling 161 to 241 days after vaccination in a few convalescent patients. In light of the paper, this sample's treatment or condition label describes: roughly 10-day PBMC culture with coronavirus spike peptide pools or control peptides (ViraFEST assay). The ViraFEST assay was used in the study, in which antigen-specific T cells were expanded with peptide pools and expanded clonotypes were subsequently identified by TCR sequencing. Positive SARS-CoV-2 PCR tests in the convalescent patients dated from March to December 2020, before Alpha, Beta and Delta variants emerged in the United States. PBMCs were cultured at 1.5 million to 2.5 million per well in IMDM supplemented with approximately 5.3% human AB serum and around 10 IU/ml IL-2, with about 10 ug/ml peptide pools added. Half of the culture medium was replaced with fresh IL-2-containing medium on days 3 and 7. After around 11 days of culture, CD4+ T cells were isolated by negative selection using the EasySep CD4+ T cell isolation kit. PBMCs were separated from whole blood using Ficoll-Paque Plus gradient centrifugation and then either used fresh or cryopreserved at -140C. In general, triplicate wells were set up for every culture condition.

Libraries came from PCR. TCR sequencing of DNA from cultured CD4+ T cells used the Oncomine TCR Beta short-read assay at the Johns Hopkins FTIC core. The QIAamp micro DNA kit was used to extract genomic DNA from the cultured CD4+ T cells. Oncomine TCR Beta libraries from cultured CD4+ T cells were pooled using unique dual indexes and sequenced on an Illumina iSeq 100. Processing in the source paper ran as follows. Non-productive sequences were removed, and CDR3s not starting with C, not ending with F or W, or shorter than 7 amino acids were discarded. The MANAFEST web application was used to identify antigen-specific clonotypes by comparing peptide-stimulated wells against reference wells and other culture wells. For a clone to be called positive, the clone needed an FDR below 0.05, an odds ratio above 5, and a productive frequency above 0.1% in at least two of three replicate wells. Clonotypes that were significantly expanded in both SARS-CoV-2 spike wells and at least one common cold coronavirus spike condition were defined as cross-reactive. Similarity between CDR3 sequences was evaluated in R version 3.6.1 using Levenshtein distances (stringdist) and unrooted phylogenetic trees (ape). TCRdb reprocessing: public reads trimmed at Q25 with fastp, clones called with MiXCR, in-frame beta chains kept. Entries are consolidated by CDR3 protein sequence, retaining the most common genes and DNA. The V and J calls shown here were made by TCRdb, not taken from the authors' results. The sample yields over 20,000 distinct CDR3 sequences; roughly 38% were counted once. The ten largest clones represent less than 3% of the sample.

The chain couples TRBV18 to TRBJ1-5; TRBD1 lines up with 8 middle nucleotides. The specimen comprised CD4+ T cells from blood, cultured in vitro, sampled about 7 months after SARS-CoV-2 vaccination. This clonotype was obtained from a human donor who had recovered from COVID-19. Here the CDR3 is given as CASSPVTGATMPQHF. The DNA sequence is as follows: TGTGCCAGCTCACCCGTGACAGGGGCCACCATGCCCCAGCATTTT.